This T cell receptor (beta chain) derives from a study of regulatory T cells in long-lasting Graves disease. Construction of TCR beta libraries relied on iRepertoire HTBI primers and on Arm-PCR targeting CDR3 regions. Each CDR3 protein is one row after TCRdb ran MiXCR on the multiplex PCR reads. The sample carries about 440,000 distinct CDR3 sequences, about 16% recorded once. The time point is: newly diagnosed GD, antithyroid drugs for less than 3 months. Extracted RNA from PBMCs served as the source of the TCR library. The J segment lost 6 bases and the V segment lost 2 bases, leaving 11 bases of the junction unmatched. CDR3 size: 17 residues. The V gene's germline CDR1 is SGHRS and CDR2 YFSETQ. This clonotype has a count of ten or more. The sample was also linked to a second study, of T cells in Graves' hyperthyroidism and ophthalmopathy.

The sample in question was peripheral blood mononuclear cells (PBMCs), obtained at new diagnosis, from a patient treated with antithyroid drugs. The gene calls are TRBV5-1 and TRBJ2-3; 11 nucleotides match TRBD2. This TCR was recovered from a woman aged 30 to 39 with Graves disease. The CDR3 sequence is CASSLTGTSGHQDTQYF. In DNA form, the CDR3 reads TGCGCCAGCAGCTTAACTGGGACTAGCGGTCATCAGGATACGCAGTATTTT.